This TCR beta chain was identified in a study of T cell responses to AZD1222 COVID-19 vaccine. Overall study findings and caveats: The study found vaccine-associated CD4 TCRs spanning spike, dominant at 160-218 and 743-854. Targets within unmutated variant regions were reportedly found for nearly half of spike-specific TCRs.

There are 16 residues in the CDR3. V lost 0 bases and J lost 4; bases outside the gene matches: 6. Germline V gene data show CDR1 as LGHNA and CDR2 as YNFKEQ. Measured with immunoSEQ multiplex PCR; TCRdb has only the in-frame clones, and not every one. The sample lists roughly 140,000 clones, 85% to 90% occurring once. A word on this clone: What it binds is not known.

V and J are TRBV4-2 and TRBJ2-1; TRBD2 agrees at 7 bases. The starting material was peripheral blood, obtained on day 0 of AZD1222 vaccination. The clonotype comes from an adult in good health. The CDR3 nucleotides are TGTGCCAGCAGCCAAGATCTAGGCGGGGGTTACAATGAGCAGTTCTTC. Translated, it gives CASSQDLGGGYNEQFF.